Each of the 25 T cell receptor beta chains below was sequenced from the same sample in a study of blood T cell repertoires in COVID-19. Sequencing used immunoSEQ multiplex PCR; TCRdb keeps in-frame clones, though not all of them. The profile shows fewer than 150,000 clones, almost 80% of them singletons. The sample was peripheral blood. The source of these receptors is a man aged 60-69 years who had recovered from COVID-19.

The rearrangement uses TRBV12-3 or TRBV12-4 and TRBJ2-2; maybe TRBD2 (6 bases). CDR3 length: 13 residues. Trimming stripped 6 bases from V and 6 bases from J, with 11 bases between. The chain's CDR3 is CASRPGVAGELFF. The DNA for the CDR3 is TGTGCCAGCAGACCGGGGGTTGCCGGGGAGCTGTTTTTT.

The rearrangement joins TRBV5-1 to TRBJ2-3; 8 nucleotides match TRBD2. Germline V gene lookup returns CDR1 SGHRS and CDR2 YFSETQ. The CDR3 is 15 amino acids. V trimming: 0 bases; J trimming: 6 bases; junction bases outside the gene matches: 6. The CDR3 coding sequence is TGCGCCAGCAGCTTGGACGGGAGGGCAGTTGATACGCAGTATTTT. As protein: CASSLDGRAVDTQYF.

The rearrangement joins TRBV20-1 to TRBJ1-4; D is undetermined. The CDR3 has 11 residues. Trimming shortened V by 4 bases and J by 5 bases, and 5 bases separated the two germline ends. Germline lookup yields CDR1 DFQATT and CDR2 SNEGSKA (reference sequence). CDR3 loop: CSAKSNEKLFF. The CDR3 coding sequence is TGCAGTGCTAAAAGCAATGAAAAACTGTTTTTT.

This clone has a handful of counts. The chain employs TRBV4-1 and TRBJ1-2; D is undetermined. Germline lookup yields CDR1 MGHRA and CDR2 YSYEKL. The CDR3 is made up of 15 amino acids. V lost 0 bases, J lost 3 bases, and 11 bases lay in between. CDR3 DNA: TGCGCCAGCAGCCAAGACCCCGGCACAGACTATGGCTACACCTTC. The encoded protein is CASSQDPGTDYGYTF.

CDR3 coding DNA: TGTGCCAGCAGTCAGGGGGCCTCCTACAATGAGCAGTTCTTC. Translating gives CASSQGASYNEQFF. This chain joins TRBV6-2 or TRBV6-3 and TRBJ2-1; 8 bases fit TRBD1. This CDR3 is 14 amino acids long. Germline V gene lookup returns CDR1 MNHEY and CDR2 SVGEGT. With 5 bases clipped from V and 0 bases from J, the junction kept 0 bases outside the gene matches.

The genes are TRBV7-3 and TRBJ2-1, with 9 bases identical to TRBD1. Trimming cost V 5 bases and J 7 bases; bases outside gene matches: 3. This CDR3 is 13 amino acids long. Germline loops: CDR1 SGHTA, CDR2 FQGTGA. The CDR3 coding sequence is TGTGCCAGCAGCGGTGGGACAGGGAATGAGCAGTTCTTC. Translating it yields CASSGGTGNEQFF.

This chain uses TRBV4-2 with TRBJ2-7; D perhaps matches TRBD1 (5 bases). V lost 3 bases and J 1 base, leaving 10 bases between the germline ends. CDR3 length equals 14 residues. Germline V gene sequence: CDR1 LGHNA, CDR2 YNFKEQ. In nucleotides, the CDR3 is TGTGCCAGCAGCCACCAGACAGATTCCTACGAGCAGTACTTC. Its protein product is CASSHQTDSYEQYF.

V gene TRBV19 combines with J gene TRBJ2-1; 11 nucleotides line up with TRBD2. Per the germline V gene, CDR1 is LNHDA and CDR2 is SQIVND (reference sequence). Trimming at V came to 3 bases and at J to 6 bases, leaving 10 bases not matched to a gene. The CDR3 covers 17 residues. This CDR3 is CASSIWVAGGSGNEQFF. CDR3 nucleotide sequence: TGTGCCAGTAGTATTTGGGTAGCGGGAGGGTCTGGCAATGAGCAGTTCTTC.

The chain joins TRBV7-8 to TRBJ2-7; D uncertain. Trimming removed 5 bases from V and 0 bases from J, with 17 bases in between. Germline CDR1 reads SGHVS; CDR2 reads FQNEAQ. The CDR3 runs to 16 residues. The DNA of the CDR3 is TGTGCCAGCAGCCCCGGCGGTGGCGGATCCTCCTACGAGCAGTACTTC. Its protein is CASSPGGGGSSYEQYF.

V usage is TRBV7-3 and J usage is TRBJ2-2; TRBD2 matches at 8 bases. From germline, CDR1 is SGHTA and CDR2 FQGTGA. The CDR3 is 16 amino acids. J was trimmed by 0 bases and V by 6 bases; bases with no gene match: 6. The CDR3 DNA follows: TGTGCCAGCAGTCTCCTTAGCGGGGCGAACACCGGGGAGCTGTTTTTT. Its translation is CASSLLSGANTGELFF. Full variable domain (missing parts from reference TRBV7-3 and TRBJ2-2): GAGVSQTPSNKVTEKGKYVELRCDPISGHTALYWYRQSLGQGPEFLIYFQGTGAADDSGLPNDRFFAVRPEGSVSTLKIQRTERGDSAVYLCASSLLSGANTGELFFGEGSRLTVL.

The rearrangement uses TRBV6-1 and TRBJ2-7; 7 bases are shared with TRBD1. Germline-derived CDR1 and CDR2 are MNHNS and SASEGT. V was clipped by 3 bases and J by 2 bases; unmatched bases: 7. The length of the CDR3 is 15 residues. The CDR3 reads CASSDTPTGTYEQYF. The CDR3 DNA reads TGTGCCAGCAGTGACACCCCGACAGGGACCTACGAGCAGTACTTC.

The chain has TRBV5-1 and TRBJ2-7; tentative D call: TRBD1 (5 bases). CDR1 is SGHRS, CDR2 YFSETQ, per germline. The CDR3 has 14 residues. Trimming stripped 1 base from V and 5 bases from J, with 13 bases between. The chain's CDR3 is CASSLKGVRDEQYF. CDR3 DNA: TGCGCCAGCAGCTTGAAAGGGGTCCGGGACGAGCAGTACTTC.

As concerns this clone: This specimen includes other DNA sequences encoding the same CDR3. The rearrangement joins TRBV20-1 to TRBJ2-1, with D maybe TRBD2 (5 bases). This CDR3 is built from 11 residues. Germline V gene lookup returns CDR1 DFQATT and CDR2 SNEGSKA (reference sequence). V lost 6 bases to trimming and J lost 10 bases, with 13 bases between them. The CDR3 DNA reads TGCAGTGCCCCCGGACTTGCCGAGCAGTTCTTC. It codes for CSAPGLAEQFF.

The chain is built from TRBV3-1 (or the pseudogene TRBV3-2) and TRBJ2-1, with a possible D match to TRBD1 (5 bases). Germline V CDR1 and CDR2: LGHDT, YNNKEL (reference sequence). V lost 0 bases to trimming and J lost 8 bases, with 14 bases between them. CDR3 length: 15 residues. The CDR3 coding sequence is TGTGCCAGCAGCCAAGAAGGGGCTAAAGGGCATGAGCAGTTCTTC. Its protein product is CASSQEGAKGHEQFF.

This clone has a single count. The chain is built from TRBV6-1 and TRBJ2-1; 10 nucleotides align to TRBD1. Germline CDR1 reads MNHNS; CDR2 reads SASEGT. The CDR3 runs 16 residues. J lost 9 bases, V lost 3 bases, and 11 bases had no gene match. CDR3 loop: CASSDPGTGAGGEQFF. CDR3 nucleotides: TGTGCCAGCAGTGACCCCGGGACAGGGGCGGGTGGTGAGCAGTTCTTC.

J is TRBJ1-1 and V is TRBV29-1; D is undetermined. The CDR3 has 12 residues. V lost 0 bases to trimming and J lost 10 bases, with 12 bases between them. Germline V CDR1 and CDR2: SQVTM, ANQGSEA. The CDR3 coding sequence is TGCAGCGTTGAAGACAGCGGCACCCCAGCTTTCTTT. It specifies CSVEDSGTPAFF.

The CDR3 nucleotides read TGTGCCAGCAGCTTGGAGGGACACGCGGCTTTCTTT. Its translation is CASSLEGHAAFF. The chain employs TRBV5-6 and TRBJ1-1; maybe TRBD1 (6 bases). CDR3 length equals 12 residues. Germline V gene data show CDR1 as SGHDT and CDR2 as YYEEEE. Trimming stripped 0 bases from V and 11 bases from J, with 11 bases between.

V gene TRBV6-1 combines with J gene TRBJ2-4; D ambiguous. CDR1 and CDR2 (germline): MNHNS, SASEGT. This CDR3 has 11 residues. With 3 bases removed from V and 9 bases from J, the gap between germline ends came to 6 bases. CDR3 nucleotide sequence: TGTGCCAGCAGTGAGTACTTCATTCAGTACTTC. This translates into CASSEYFIQYF.

This clone is judged medium-sized (0.01 to 0.1%). V gene TRBV3-1 (or the pseudogene TRBV3-2) combines with J gene TRBJ1-1; no reliable D call. Germline V gene data show CDR1 as LGHDT and CDR2 as YNNKEL (reference sequence). Trimming shortened V by 1 base and J by 1 base, and 10 bases separated the two germline ends. The CDR3 runs to 15 residues. The CDR3: CASSQGKARNTEAFF. The CDR3 DNA reads TGTGCCAGCAGCCAAGGGAAGGCTAGGAACACTGAAGCTTTCTTT.

The chain recombines TRBV5-4 with TRBJ2-3; 12 bases fit TRBD2. Trimming took 0 bases from V and 8 from J; bases not matched to a gene: 7. CDR3 size: 16 residues. CDR1 is SGHNT, CDR2 YYREEE, per germline (reference sequence). The CDR3 sequence is CASSLGLAGGPSTQYF. CDR3 bases: TGTGCCAGCAGCTTGGGGCTAGCGGGAGGGCCCTCTACGCAGTATTTT.

The CDR3 reads CATRHVGQNIQYF. The CDR3 DNA follows: TGTGCCACCAGGCATGTGGGACAGAACATTCAGTACTTC. The chain is built from TRBV24-1 and TRBJ2-4; TRBD1 matches 7 bases. The germline CDR1 and CDR2 sequences are KGHDR and SFDVKD. V shed 7 bases and J 7 bases; nucleotides not matched to a gene: 6. This CDR3 is built from 13 residues.

The CDR3 region is CASSDQQFNSPLHF. The CDR3 nucleotides are TGTGCCAGCAGTGATCAACAGTTTAATTCACCCCTCCACTTT. The chain uses TRBV6-1 and TRBJ1-6, with no clear D. The CDR3 runs to 14 residues. The germline gives CDR1 MNHNS, CDR2 SASEGT. The V gene lost 3 bases and the J gene lost 6 bases, with 9 bases spanning the gap.

The rearrangement joins TRBV6-1 to TRBJ2-1; 8 bases match TRBD2. The CDR3 runs 14 residues. V was clipped by 2 bases and J by 7 bases; unmatched bases: 4. The germline CDR1 and CDR2 sequences are MNHNS and SASEGT. The CDR3 here is CASSEILAVNEQFF. The CDR3 coding sequence is TGTGCCAGCAGTGAAATACTAGCGGTGAATGAGCAGTTCTTC.

The chain joins TRBV30 to TRBJ2-1, with 7 bases identical to TRBD2. Trimming cost V 2 bases and J 5 bases; bases outside gene matches: 3. Germline lookup yields CDR1 GTSNPN and CDR2 SVGIG (reference sequence). This CDR3 contains 13 residues. DNA of the CDR3: TGTGCCTGGAGTTGGGGGGGGAACAATGAGCAGTTCTTC. Encoded protein: CAWSWGGNNEQFF.

This chain links TRBV25-1 with TRBJ2-7, with 13 bases matching TRBD2. The ends lost 2 bases at V and 2 bases at J; junction bases unmatched: 3. This CDR3 comprises 16 residues. Germline CDR1 MGHDK, CDR2 SYGVNS. CDR3 residues: CASSERLAGGTYEQYF. DNA of the CDR3: TGTGCCAGCAGTGAAAGACTAGCGGGAGGTACCTACGAGCAGTACTTC.